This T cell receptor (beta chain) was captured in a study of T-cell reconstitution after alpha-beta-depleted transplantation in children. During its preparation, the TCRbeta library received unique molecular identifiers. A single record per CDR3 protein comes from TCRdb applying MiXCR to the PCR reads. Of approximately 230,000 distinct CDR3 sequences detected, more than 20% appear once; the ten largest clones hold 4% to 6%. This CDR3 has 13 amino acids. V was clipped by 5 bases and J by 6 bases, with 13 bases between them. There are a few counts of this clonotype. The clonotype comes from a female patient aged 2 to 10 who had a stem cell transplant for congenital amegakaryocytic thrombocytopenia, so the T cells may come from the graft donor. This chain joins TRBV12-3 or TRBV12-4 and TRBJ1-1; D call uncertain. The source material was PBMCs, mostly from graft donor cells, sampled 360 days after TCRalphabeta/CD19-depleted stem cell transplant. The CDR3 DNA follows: TGTGCCAGCAGTATCCTTTCTTGGTCTGAAGCTTTCTTT. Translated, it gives CASSILSWSEAFF.